This is a list of T cell receptor beta chains from one sample in a study of technical replicates of blood from a handful of donors. Here immunoSEQ multiplex PCR was the method, and the copy in TCRdb shows in-frame clones only, minus some. The sample contains about 16,000 clones, roughly 84% of which appear only once. The source material was PBMCs. These TCRs come from a human donor in good health. Both conserved end residues are part of each CDR3. The D gene is left open where the match is weak. Only part of the rows carry a size: once, few, many, or a class if the clone is expanded.

TRBD2	NA	TRBJ2-3	TRBV9	CASSVDLGGSGDTQYF	TGTGCCAGCAGCGTAGATTTGGGCGGGAGTGGAGATACGCAGTATTTT
TRBD2	NA	TRBJ2-7	TRBV11-2	CASSSIGLAGGLHEQYF	TGTGCCAGCAGCTCGATAGGACTAGCGGGGGGCCTCCACGAGCAGTACTTC
NA	NA	TRBJ2-1	TRBV14	CASSHAQPGHLWDEQFF	TGTGCCAGCAGCCACGCACAACCGGGACACCTTTGGGATGAGCAGTTCTTC
TRBD2	few	TRBJ2-3	TRBV10-2	CACRQSAGGEDTQYF	TGCGCCTGCCGCCAATCGGCGGGAGGTGAAGATACGCAGTATTTT
TRBD2	NA	TRBJ2-1	TRBV7-2	CASSKLAGVSEQFF	TGTGCCAGCAGCAAACTAGCGGGAGTTAGTGAGCAGTTCTTC
NA	NA	TRBJ2-1	TRBV2	CASDRTYNEQFF	TGTGCCAGTGACAGAACCTACAATGAGCAGTTCTTC
TRBD2	once	TRBJ2-7	TRBV28	CASSSSLAGVRYEQYF	TGTGCCAGCAGTTCTTCCCTAGCGGGAGTGCGGTACGAGCAGTACTTC
TRBD1	NA	TRBJ1-4	TRBV5-5	CASSPTGVSHEKLFF	TGTGCCAGCAGCCCTACAGGGGTTTCGCACGAAAAACTGTTTTTT
NA	NA	TRBJ1-2	TRBV7-9	CASSLGAGGYGYTF	TGTGCCAGCAGCTTAGGGGCAGGAGGATATGGCTACACCTTC
TRBD2	NA	TRBJ2-1	TRBV30	CAWSKTSGNNEQFF	TGTGCCTGGAGTAAGACTAGCGGTAACAATGAGCAGTTCTTC
NA	NA	TRBJ2-1	TRBV10-3	CAISYTEYNEQFF	TGTGCCATCAGTTATACAGAATACAATGAGCAGTTCTTC
NA	NA	TRBJ1-1	TRBV6-1	CASSAPDTEAFF	TGTGCCAGCAGTGCCCCGGACACTGAAGCTTTCTTT
NA	NA	TRBJ1-4	TRBV6-6	CASSYSTGLNEKLFF	TGTGCCAGCAGTTACTCGACAGGCCTTAATGAAAAACTGTTTTTT
TRBD2	NA	TRBJ2-1	TRBV5-1	CAKSTGQGGEDEQFF	TGCGCCAAATCGACGGGGCAGGGAGGGGAAGATGAGCAGTTCTTC
NA	NA	TRBJ1-1	TRBV6-1	CASRERTVLNTEAFF	TGTGCCAGCAGAGAAAGGACAGTTTTGAACACTGAAGCTTTCTTT
TRBD2	NA	TRBJ2-1	TRBV19	CASSQGFPGLGFYNEQFF	TGTGCCAGTAGTCAAGGGTTTCCGGGACTAGGATTCTACAATGAGCAGTTCTTC
TRBD2	NA	TRBJ2-1	TRBV5-1	CASSLGLAGGVNEQFF	TGCGCCAGCAGCTTGGGACTAGCGGGAGGGGTCAATGAGCAGTTCTTC
TRBD2	NA	TRBJ2-7	TRBV28	CASTELAGVGEQYF	TGTGCCAGCACCGAACTAGCGGGAGTGGGCGAGCAGTACTTC
NA	once	TRBJ2-2	TRBV7-6	CASSSAGAESNTGELFF	TGTGCCAGCAGCTCCGCTGGGGCAGAGTCGAACACCGGGGAGCTGTTTTTT
NA	NA	TRBJ2-1	TRBV21-1	CASSGADEQFF	TGTGCCAGCAGCGGAGCTGATGAGCAGTTCTTC
TRBD1	NA	TRBJ2-7	TRBV18	CASSPGTAYEQYF	TGTGCCAGCTCACCGGGGACAGCCTACGAGCAGTACTTC
NA	NA	TRBJ1-1	TRBV7-8	CASSPRLLNTEAFF	TGTGCCAGCAGCCCGCGTCTGTTGAACACTGAAGCTTTCTTT
NA	NA	TRBJ2-2	TRBV7-3	CASSLTLHTGELFF	TGTGCCAGCAGCTTAACCCTACACACCGGGGAGCTGTTTTTT
NA	NA	TRBJ1-1	TRBV18	CASSPPSITEAFF	TGTGCCAGCTCACCACCGTCCATCACTGAAGCTTTCTTT
TRBD1	NA	TRBJ2-2	TRBV19	CASSILTGSRVGELFF	TGTGCCAGTAGTATACTGACAGGGTCTAGGGTCGGGGAGCTGTTTTTT
TRBD1	NA	TRBJ2-5	TRBV15	CATSRGGGQGQETQYF	TGTGCCACCAGCAGAGGTGGGGGACAGGGCCAAGAGACCCAGTACTTC